The clone carrying this T cell receptor beta chain was counted at least ten times. These data come from a study of regulatory T cells in long-lasting Graves disease. Specified time point: newly diagnosed GD, antithyroid drugs for less than 3 months. There was RNA extracted from PBMCs, and the TCR library was made from it. With iRepertoire HTBI primers and Arm-PCR of CDR3 regions, TCR beta libraries were built. TCRdb re-called the multiplex PCR reads with MiXCR, one entry per CDR3 protein. The table lists 620,000 or so distinct CDR3 sequences, approximately 15% of them singletons. The same sample was also used in a study of T cells in Graves' hyperthyroidism and ophthalmopathy.

The receptor comes from a woman aged 25 to 39 with Graves disease. The starting material was peripheral blood mononuclear cells (PBMCs), obtained at new diagnosis, from a patient treated with antithyroid drugs.

The CDR3 sequence: CASSQVTDTQYF. The CDR3 coding sequence is TGTGCCAGCAGCCAAGTTACAGATACGCAGTATTTT. V and J are TRBV3-1 and TRBJ2-3; D is unresolved. The CDR3 has 12 residues. The germline V and J ends were trimmed by 1 base and 3 bases, with 2 bases remaining between them. In germline, CDR1 is LGHDT, CDR2 YNNKEL (reference sequence).